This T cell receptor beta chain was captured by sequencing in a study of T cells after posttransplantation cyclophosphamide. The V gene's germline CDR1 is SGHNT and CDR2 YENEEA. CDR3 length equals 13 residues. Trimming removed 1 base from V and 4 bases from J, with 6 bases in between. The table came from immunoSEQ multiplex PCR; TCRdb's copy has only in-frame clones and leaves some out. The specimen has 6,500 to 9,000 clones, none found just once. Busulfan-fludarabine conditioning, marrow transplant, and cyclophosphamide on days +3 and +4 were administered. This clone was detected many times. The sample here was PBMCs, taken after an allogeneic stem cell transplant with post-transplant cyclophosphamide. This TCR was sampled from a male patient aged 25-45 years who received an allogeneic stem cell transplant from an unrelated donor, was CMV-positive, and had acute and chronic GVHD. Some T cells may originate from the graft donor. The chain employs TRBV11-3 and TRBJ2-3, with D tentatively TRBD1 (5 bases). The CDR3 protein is CASSLGGADTQYF. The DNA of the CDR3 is TGTGCCAGCAGCTTAGGGGGCGCAGATACGCAGTATTTT.